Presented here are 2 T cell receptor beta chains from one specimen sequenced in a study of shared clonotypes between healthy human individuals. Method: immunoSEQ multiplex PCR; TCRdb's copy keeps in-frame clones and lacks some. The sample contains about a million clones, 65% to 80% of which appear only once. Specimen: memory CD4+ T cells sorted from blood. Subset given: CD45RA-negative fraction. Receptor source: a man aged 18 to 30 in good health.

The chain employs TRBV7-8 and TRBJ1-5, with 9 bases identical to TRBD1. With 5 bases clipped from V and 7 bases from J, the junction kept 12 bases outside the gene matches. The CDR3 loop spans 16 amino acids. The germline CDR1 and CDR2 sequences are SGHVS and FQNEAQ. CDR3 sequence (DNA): TGTGCCAGCAGCGCCTACTCGGGACAGGGCGGACAGCCCCAGCATTTT. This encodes CASSAYSGQGGQPQHF.

CDR3 sequence (DNA): TGTGCCAGCAGCGGGCAGGGCAGCTATAATTCACCCCTCCACTTT. This codes for CASSGQGSYNSPLHF. The J gene is TRBJ1-6, the V gene TRBV7-9; possible D gene TRBD1, 5 bases. V shed 5 bases and J shed 3 bases, with 11 bases lying between them. The length of the CDR3 is 15 residues. Looked up from germline, CDR1 is SEHNR and CDR2 is FQNEAQ (reference sequence).